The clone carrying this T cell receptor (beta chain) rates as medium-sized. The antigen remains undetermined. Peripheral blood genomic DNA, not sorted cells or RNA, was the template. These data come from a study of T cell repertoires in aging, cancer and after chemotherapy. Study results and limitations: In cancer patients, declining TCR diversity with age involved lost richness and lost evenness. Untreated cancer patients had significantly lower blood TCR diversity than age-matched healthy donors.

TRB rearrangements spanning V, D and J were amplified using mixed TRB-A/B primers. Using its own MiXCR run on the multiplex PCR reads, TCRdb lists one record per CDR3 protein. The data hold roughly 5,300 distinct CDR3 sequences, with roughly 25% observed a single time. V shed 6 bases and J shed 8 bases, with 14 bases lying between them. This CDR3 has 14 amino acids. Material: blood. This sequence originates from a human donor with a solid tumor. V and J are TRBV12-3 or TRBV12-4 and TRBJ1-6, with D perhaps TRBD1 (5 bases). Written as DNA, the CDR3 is TGTGCCAGCAGGAATACAGGCCTGTATTCACCCCTCCACTTT. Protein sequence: CASRNTGLYSPLHF.